The T cell receptor beta chain described here comes from a study of Ad26.COV2.S vaccination and SARS-CoV-2 variants. Study-wide background: Once or twice, 56 days apart, Ad26.COV2.S was delivered intramuscularly.

Clones were read by immunoSEQ multiplex PCR, and TCRdb kept only the in-frame ones, dropping some. This table holds about 350,000 clones, 80% to 90% found once. Treatment meaning: around 19 received Ad26.COV2.S at low or high dose, single or two shots; roughly five received placebo; per-sample allocation not given. Collection of samples fell on day 63 after the first vaccine or placebo injection. This sequence was found in a person aged 18-60 years who received the Ad26.COV2.S COVID-19 vaccine or a placebo. Here the sequenced sample was peripheral blood, taken in a trial of Ad26.COV2.S vaccine versus placebo.

The DNA of the CDR3 is TGTGCCAGCAGTGCAGGGGGCTTCATAATGAGCACTGAAGCTTTCTTT. Its translation: CASSAGGFIMSTEAFF. The rearrangement links TRBV2 to TRBJ1-1; 8 bases fit TRBD1. V trimming: 4 bases; J trimming: 4 bases; junction bases outside the gene matches: 11. CDR1 and CDR2 from the germline V gene are SNHLY and FYNNEI. The CDR3 contains 16 residues.